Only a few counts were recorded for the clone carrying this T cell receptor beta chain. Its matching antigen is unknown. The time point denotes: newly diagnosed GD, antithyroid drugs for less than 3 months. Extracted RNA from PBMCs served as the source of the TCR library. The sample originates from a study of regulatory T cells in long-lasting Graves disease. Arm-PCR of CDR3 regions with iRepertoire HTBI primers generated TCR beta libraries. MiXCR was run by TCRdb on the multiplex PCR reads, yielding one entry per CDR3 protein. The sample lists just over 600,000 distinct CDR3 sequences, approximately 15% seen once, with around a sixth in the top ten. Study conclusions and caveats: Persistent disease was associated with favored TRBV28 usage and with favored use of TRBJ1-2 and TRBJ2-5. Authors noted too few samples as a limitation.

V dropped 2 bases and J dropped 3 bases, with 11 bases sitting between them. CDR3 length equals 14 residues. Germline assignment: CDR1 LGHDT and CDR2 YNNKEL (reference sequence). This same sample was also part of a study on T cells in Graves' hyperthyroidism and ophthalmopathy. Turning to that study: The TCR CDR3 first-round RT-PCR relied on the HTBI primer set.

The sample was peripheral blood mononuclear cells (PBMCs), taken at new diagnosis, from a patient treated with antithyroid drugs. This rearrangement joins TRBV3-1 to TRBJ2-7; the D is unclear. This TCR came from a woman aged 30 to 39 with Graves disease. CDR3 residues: CASSQSQLVYEQYF. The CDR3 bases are TGTGCCAGCAGCCAATCTCAGTTGGTCTACGAGCAGTACTTC.